One T cell receptor (beta chain) is described in this entry. This record belongs to a study of blood T cell repertoires in COVID-19. Assay: immunoSEQ multiplex PCR; the TCRdb copy retains only in-frame clones and omits some. The table includes 110,000 to 150,000 clones, approximately 80% detected once. The trim removed 0 bases at V and 4 bases at J, leaving 8 bases unmatched. The germline V gene encodes CDR1 SGHDN and CDR2 FVKESK. This CDR3 spans 17 amino acids. Clinical history reported by participants formed the basis on which cohorts were assigned. The specimen was PBMCs or T cells enriched from blood (not recorded which). The chain joins TRBV14 to TRBJ2-1; 8 positions match TRBD2. This TCR derives from a woman aged 18-29 years who had been exposed to COVID-19. CDR3 bases: TGTGCCAGCAGCCAAGATTTGACTAGCGCAATTTACAATGAGCAGTTCTTC. Its translation: CASSQDLTSAIYNEQFF. Full variable domain (outside the CDR3, taken from reference TRBV14 and TRBJ2-1): EAGVTQFPSHSVIEKGQTVTLRCDPISGHDNLYWYRRVMGKEIKFLLHFVKESKQDESGMPNNRFLAERTGGTYSTLKVQPAELEDSGVYFCASSQDLTSAIYNEQFFGPGTRLTVL.